This is a list of T cell receptor beta chains from one sample in a study of cytomegalovirus exposure and HLA in healthy donors. The data were produced by immunoSEQ multiplex PCR, yet TCRdb's version contains in-frame clones alone and is incomplete. The data hold about 130,000 clones, with roughly nine tenths observed a single time. The sequenced sample was PBMCs. These receptors were obtained from a man aged 25-45 years in good health and CMV-seronegative. Each CDR3 is given with its conserved first and last residue. Each record gives: V gene, D gene, clone size, J gene, CDR3 protein, CDR3 DNA. A D gene is named only where the DNA matches it firmly. Clone size is not always given. Where it is, it says once, few, many or a class for expanded clones.

TRBV19	NA	once	TRBJ2-7	CASSIQITGYEQYF	TGTGCCAGTAGTATTCAAATAACAGGGTACGAGCAGTACTTC
TRBV7-2	NA	NA	TRBJ2-1	CASSSPETGFGYNEQFF	TGTGCCAGCAGCTCGCCCGAGACAGGATTTGGCTACAATGAGCAGTTCTTC
TRBV19	TRBD1	NA	TRBJ1-4	CASSSGTGKRANEKLFF	TGTGCCAGTAGTTCCGGGACAGGGAAGAGAGCTAATGAAAAACTGTTTTTT
TRBV4-1	TRBD2	NA	TRBJ2-7	CASSSSEAGGLYEQYF	TGCGCCAGCAGCTCTTCCGAGGCGGGGGGCCTCTACGAGCAGTACTTC
TRBV2	TRBD2	NA	TRBJ2-2	CASSEGSAGEGTGELFF	TGTGCCAGCAGTGAAGGAAGTGCGGGGGAAGGTACCGGGGAGCTGTTTTTT
TRBV9	TRBD1	NA	TRBJ2-1	CASSERTGPSYNEQFF	TGTGCCAGCAGCGAACGGACAGGACCCTCCTACAATGAGCAGTTCTTC
TRBV7-9	NA	NA	TRBJ1-2	CASSSHLRAGPDGYTF	TGTGCCAGCAGCTCACACCTCCGGGCAGGGCCCGATGGCTACACCTTC
TRBV21-1	NA	NA	TRBJ1-2	CASRKEGCYGYTF	TGTGCCAGCAGAAAGGAGGGGTGCTATGGCTACACCTTC
TRBV7-9	NA	once	TRBJ1-3	CASKLGGSGNTIYF	TGTGCCAGCAAATTGGGGGGCTCTGGAAACACCATATATTTT
TRBV5-1	NA	NA	TRBJ2-7	CASSLEEAYEQYF	TGCGCCAGCAGCTTGGAGGAGGCCTACGAGCAGTACTTC
TRBV5-6	TRBD1	NA	TRBJ2-1	CASSLAGGFNNEQFF	TGTGCCAGCAGCTTGGCAGGGGGCTTTAACAATGAGCAGTTCTTC
TRBV10-3	TRBD1	NA	TRBJ1-1	CAISEGRTGGNTEAFF	TGTGCCATCAGTGAGGGTCGGACAGGGGGTAACACTGAAGCTTTCTTT
TRBV6-5	NA	NA	TRBJ2-1	CASSYSQYNEQFF	TGTGCCAGCAGTTACTCCCAGTACAATGAGCAGTTCTTC
TRBV2	TRBD1	few	TRBJ2-2	CASQGAVPGELFF	TGTGCCAGCCAGGGGGCAGTCCCCGGGGAGCTGTTTTTT
TRBV6-6	NA	once	TRBJ2-4	CASSSNTRNIQYF	TGTGCCAGCAGTTCTAATACCCGAAACATTCAGTACTTC
TRBV7-9	TRBD1	once	TRBJ2-7	CASSLPGQGAYEQYF	TGTGCCAGCAGCTTACCGGGACAGGGGGCCTACGAGCAGTACTTC
TRBV14	NA	NA	TRBJ2-1	CASSSQSEQGNPLINEQFF	TGTGCCAGCAGCTCGCAATCAGAACAGGGAAACCCACTAATCAATGAGCAGTTCTTC
TRBV21-1	NA	NA	TRBJ1-6	CASSIPPGQDNSPLHF	TGTGCCAGCAGCATTCCACCGGGACAGGACAATTCACCCCTCCACTTT
TRBV10-3	TRBD1	once	TRBJ1-4	CAISQGANEKLFF	TGTGCCATCAGCCAGGGGGCGAATGAAAAACTGTTTTTT
TRBV6-5	NA	once	TRBJ1-1	CASRDRMNTEAFF	TGTGCCAGCAGGGACAGAATGAACACTGAAGCTTTCTTT
TRBV28	NA	NA	TRBJ2-7	CASSFFGPYEQYF	TGTGCCAGCAGTTTTTTTGGCCCCTACGAGCAGTACTTC
TRBV27	TRBD1	NA	TRBJ1-2	CASTSGAGGLRTMGYTF	TGTGCCAGCACCTCCGGGGCAGGGGGACTTAGAACTATGGGCTACACCTTC
TRBV19	NA	NA	TRBJ2-3	CASSIYGTRVFGELYSTDTQYF	TGTGCCAGTAGTATATACGGGACTCGCGTGTTTGGGGAACTTTATAGCACAGATACGCAGTATTTT
TRBV6-1	TRBD1	NA	TRBJ2-5	CASRPGQQETQYF	TGTGCCAGTCGACCGGGACAGCAAGAGACCCAGTACTTC
TRBV5-1	TRBD1	NA	TRBJ2-1	CASNGKTGRVSDEQFF	TGCGCCAGCAACGGAAAGACAGGGAGAGTTTCCGATGAGCAGTTCTTC
TRBV4-1	NA	NA	TRBJ1-4	CASSQEKHRAGKLFF	TGCGCCAGCAGCCAAGAAAAACACAGGGCTGGAAAACTGTTTTTT
TRBV10-3	NA	NA	TRBJ1-4	CAIRRGLINEKLFF	TGTGCCATCAGAAGGGGACTCATTAATGAAAAACTGTTTTTT
TRBV10-3	TRBD1	NA	TRBJ1-1	CAIRETGGTEAFF	TGTGCCATCAGGGAAACAGGGGGCACTGAAGCTTTCTTT
TRBV7-7	TRBD1	NA	TRBJ2-2	CASSLGAGGNTGELFF	TGTGCCAGCAGCTTAGGGGCAGGGGGTAACACCGGGGAGCTGTTTTTT
TRBV29-1	NA	few	TRBJ1-2	CSVGTRYTNYGYTF	TGCAGCGTCGGGACACGGTATACAAACTATGGCTACACCTTC
TRBV9	NA	NA	TRBJ1-1	CASSVDLPGGSTEAFF	TGTGCCAGCAGCGTAGACCTGCCTGGGGGGAGCACTGAAGCTTTCTTT
TRBV7-9	TRBD2	NA	TRBJ2-7	CASSPPAGAYEQYF	TGTGCCAGCAGCCCGCCCGCGGGAGCCTACGAGCAGTACTTC
TRBV19	TRBD2	once	TRBJ2-2	CASSSKRGGQTGELFF	TGTGCCAGTAGTAGCAAGCGGGGGGGCCAGACCGGGGAGCTGTTTTTT
TRBV2	NA	few	TRBJ1-2	CASTKRRIDDGYTF	TGTGCCAGCACCAAACGCAGGATCGACGATGGCTACACCTTC
TRBV5-1	TRBD2	NA	TRBJ2-3	CASSLLAGGPDTQYF	TGCGCCAGCAGCCTATTAGCGGGGGGACCAGATACGCAGTATTTT
TRBV12-5	TRBD2	NA	TRBJ2-1	CASGLVNGVLAGNEQFF	TGTGCTAGTGGTTTGGTAAATGGGGTCCTAGCGGGGAATGAGCAGTTCTTC
TRBV19	NA	NA	TRBJ2-7	CASSEWTEPYEQYF	TGTGCCAGTAGTGAGTGGACAGAGCCCTACGAGCAGTACTTC
TRBV7-9	NA	once	TRBJ1-1	CASSPLSAMNTEAFF	TGTGCCAGCAGCCCCCTAAGTGCAATGAACACTGAAGCTTTCTTT
TRBV28	TRBD1	NA	TRBJ1-5	CASSPWGFARGLTQPQHF	TGTGCCAGCAGCCCCTGGGGGTTTGCCAGGGGGCTGACTCAGCCCCAGCATTTT
TRBV7-2	NA	NA	TRBJ2-3	CASTRHLKSADTQYF	TGTGCCAGCACAAGACACCTCAAATCTGCAGATACGCAGTATTTT
TRBV7-9	NA	NA	TRBJ1-1	CASSQSVRPAGNTEAFF	TGTGCCAGCAGCCAGTCAGTACGGCCCGCGGGGAACACTGAAGCTTTCTTT
TRBV19	NA	NA	TRBJ2-7	CASSIERGGFYEQYF	TGTGCCAGTAGTATAGAGAGGGGGGGATTCTACGAGCAGTACTTC
TRBV6-1	NA	few	TRBJ1-6	CASGTQGFIASPLHF	TGTGCCAGCGGAACACAGGGATTCATAGCTTCACCCCTCCACTTT
TRBV2	TRBD2	NA	TRBJ2-1	CASRAPGIGGRNEQFF	TGTGCCAGCAGGGCCCCGGGTATCGGGGGGAGGAATGAGCAGTTCTTC
TRBV6-6	NA	NA	TRBJ1-1	CASSREHSGGTEAFF	TGTGCCAGCAGCCGCGAGCACTCTGGGGGGACTGAAGCTTTCTTT
TRBV4-1	NA	NA	TRBJ1-1	CASSQGRGTEAFF	TGCGCCAGCAGCCAAGGAAGAGGAACTGAAGCTTTCTTT
TRBV4-2	TRBD2	NA	TRBJ2-7	CASSQTSGPYEQYF	TGTGCCAGCAGCCAAACTAGCGGACCCTACGAGCAGTACTTC
TRBV7-3	TRBD1	NA	TRBJ1-1	CASSLVGGRGTEAFF	TGTGCCAGCAGCTTGGTAGGGGGCAGGGGCACTGAAGCTTTCTTT
TRBV19	NA	once	TRBJ1-4	CASSIDDSSTNEKLFF	TGTGCCAGTAGTATCGACGACAGCTCAACTAATGAAAAACTGTTTTTT
TRBV27	NA	once	TRBJ1-1	CASSLHGSTEAFF	TGTGCCAGCAGCTTACACGGGAGCACTGAAGCTTTCTTT